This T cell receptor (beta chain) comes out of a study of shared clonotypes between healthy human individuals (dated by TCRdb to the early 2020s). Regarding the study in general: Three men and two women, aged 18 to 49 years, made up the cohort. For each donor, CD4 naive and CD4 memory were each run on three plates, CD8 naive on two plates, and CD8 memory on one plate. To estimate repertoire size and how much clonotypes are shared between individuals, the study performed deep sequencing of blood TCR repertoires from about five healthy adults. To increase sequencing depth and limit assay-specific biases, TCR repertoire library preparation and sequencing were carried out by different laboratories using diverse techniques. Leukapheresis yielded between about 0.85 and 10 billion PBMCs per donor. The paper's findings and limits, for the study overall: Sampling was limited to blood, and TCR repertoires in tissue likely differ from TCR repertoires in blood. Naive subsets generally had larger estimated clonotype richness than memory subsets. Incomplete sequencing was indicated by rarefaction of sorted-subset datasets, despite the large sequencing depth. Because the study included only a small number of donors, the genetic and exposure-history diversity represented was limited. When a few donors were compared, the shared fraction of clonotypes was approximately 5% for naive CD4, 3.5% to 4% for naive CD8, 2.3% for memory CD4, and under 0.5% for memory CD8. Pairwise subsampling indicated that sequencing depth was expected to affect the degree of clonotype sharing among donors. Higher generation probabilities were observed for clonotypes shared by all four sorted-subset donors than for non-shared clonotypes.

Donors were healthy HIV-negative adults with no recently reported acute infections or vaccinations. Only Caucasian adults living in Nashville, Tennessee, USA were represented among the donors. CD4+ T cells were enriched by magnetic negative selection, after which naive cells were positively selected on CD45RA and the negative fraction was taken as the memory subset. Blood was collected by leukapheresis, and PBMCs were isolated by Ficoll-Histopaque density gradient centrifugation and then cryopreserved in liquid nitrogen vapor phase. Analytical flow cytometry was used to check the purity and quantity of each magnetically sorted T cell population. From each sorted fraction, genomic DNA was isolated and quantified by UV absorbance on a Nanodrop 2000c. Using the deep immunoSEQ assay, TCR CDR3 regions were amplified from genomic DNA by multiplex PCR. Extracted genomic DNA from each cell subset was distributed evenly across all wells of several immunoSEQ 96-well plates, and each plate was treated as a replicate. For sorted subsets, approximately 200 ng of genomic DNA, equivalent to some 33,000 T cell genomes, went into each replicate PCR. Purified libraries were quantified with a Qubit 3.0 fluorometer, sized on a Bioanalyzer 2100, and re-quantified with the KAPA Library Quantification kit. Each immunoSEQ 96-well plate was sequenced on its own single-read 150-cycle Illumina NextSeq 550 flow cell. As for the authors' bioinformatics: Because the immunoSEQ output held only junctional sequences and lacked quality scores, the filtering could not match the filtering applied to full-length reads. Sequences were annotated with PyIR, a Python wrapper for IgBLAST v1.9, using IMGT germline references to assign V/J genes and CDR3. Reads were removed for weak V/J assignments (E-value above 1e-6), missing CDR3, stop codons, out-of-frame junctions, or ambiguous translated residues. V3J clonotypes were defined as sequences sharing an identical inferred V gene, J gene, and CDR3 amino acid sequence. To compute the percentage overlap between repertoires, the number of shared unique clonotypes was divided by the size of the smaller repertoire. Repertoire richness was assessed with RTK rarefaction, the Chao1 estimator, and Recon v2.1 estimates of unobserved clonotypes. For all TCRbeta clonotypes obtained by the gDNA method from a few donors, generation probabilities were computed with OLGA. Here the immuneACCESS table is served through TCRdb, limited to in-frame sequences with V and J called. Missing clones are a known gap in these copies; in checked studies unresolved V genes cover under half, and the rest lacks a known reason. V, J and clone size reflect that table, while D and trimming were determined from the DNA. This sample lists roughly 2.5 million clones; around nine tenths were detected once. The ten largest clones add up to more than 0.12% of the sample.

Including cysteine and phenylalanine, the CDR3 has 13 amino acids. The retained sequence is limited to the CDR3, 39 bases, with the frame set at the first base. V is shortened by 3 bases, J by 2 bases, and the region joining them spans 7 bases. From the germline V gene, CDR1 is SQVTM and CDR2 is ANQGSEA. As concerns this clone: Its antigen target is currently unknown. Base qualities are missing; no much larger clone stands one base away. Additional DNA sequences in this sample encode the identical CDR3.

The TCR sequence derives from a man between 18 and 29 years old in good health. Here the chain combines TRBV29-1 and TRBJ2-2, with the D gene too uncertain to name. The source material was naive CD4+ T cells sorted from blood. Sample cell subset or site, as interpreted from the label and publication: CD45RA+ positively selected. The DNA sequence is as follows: TGCAGCGTTGACGGCCGAAACACCGGGGAGCTGTTTTTT. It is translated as CSVDGRNTGELFF.